The text below deals with one TCR beta chain. Its antigen is not known. Trimming shortened V by 4 bases and J by 0 bases, and 7 bases separated the two germline ends. This CDR3 is 13 amino acids long. Germline CDR1 reads SQVTM; CDR2 reads ANQGSEA. This sample stems from a study of cytomegalovirus exposure and HLA in healthy donors. Study-wide results and caveats: Among the most significant clusters, several appeared linked to common viral pathogens in a later analysis. It is likely that the observed cluster of highly shared sequence variants was a sequencing artifact. Immune exposure was documented only through CMV serostatus.

PCR used 60 Vbeta primers and 13 Jbeta primers. Method: immunoSEQ multiplex PCR; TCRdb's copy keeps in-frame clones and lacks some. The repertoire consists of some 130,000 clones, with 73% occurring once and the leading ten covering roughly 1.3%. This TCR was sampled from a woman in her thirties or forties in good health and CMV-seronegative. The rearrangement joins TRBV29-1 to TRBJ2-1; no firm D call. Sequencing was carried out using PBMCs. The CDR3 DNA is TGCAGCGTTGGAGGTAGCTCCTACAATGAGCAGTTCTTC. This sequence encodes CSVGGSSYNEQFF.